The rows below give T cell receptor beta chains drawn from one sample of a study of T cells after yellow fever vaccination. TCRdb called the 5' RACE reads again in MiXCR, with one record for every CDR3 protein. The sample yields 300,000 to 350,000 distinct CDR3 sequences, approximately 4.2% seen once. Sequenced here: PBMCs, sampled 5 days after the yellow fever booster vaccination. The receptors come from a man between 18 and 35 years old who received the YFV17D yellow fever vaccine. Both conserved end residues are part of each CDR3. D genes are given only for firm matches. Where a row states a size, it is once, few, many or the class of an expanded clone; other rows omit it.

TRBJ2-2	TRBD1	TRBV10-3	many	TGTGCCATCAGGGAAAGACAGGGGGTGGCCGGGGAGCTGTTTTTT	CAIRERQGVAGELFF
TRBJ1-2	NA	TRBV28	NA	TGTGCCAGCACGACTACAGGGTTTGGCTACACCTTC	CASTTTGFGYTF
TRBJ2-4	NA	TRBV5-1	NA	TGCGCCAGCAGCTTGGCGGTCGGGGGAAACATTCAGTACTTC	CASSLAVGGNIQYF
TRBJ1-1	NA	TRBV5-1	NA	TGCGCCAGCAGCTTGGCCCGACGGGCCACTGAAGCTTTCTTT	CASSLARRATEAFF
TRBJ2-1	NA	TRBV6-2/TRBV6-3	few	TGTGCCAGCAGTTACCGGCAGGGTACGTACAATGAGCAGTTCTTC	CASSYRQGTYNEQFF
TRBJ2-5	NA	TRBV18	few	TGTGCCAGCTCACCACCGAGCAGGCTAGAGACCCAGTACTTC	CASSPPSRLETQYF
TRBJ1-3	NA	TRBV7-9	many	TGTGCCAGCAGCTCACAAGGAAACACCATATATTTT	CASSSQGNTIYF
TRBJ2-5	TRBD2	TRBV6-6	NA	TGTGCCAGCAGTTACTGGGCTAGCGGGGGGAAAGAGACCCAGTACTTC	CASSYWASGGKETQYF
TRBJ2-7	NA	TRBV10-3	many	TGTGCCATCAGTGAGTCGGCCGGGGGTGGGGAGCAGTACTTC	CAISESAGGGEQYF
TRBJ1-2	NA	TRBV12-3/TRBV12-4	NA	TGTGCCAGCAGTCTCTCTGAATTCTATGGCTACACCTTC	CASSLSEFYGYTF
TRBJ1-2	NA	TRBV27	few	TGTGCCAGCAGTTCCGCAGCCCCTACGGGGTACTATGGCTACACCTTC	CASSSAAPTGYYGYTF
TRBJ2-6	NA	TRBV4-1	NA	TGCGCCAGCAGGGGAGCCGGAGCCAACGTCCTGACTTTC	CASRGAGANVLTF
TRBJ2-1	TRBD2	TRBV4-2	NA	TGTGCCAGCAGCCGGACTAGCGGGGGGATCTTCGATGAGCAGTTCTTC	CASSRTSGGIFDEQFF
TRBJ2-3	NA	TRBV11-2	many	TGTGCCAGCAGCCAACAGACGCGTACGCAGTATTTT	CASSQQTRTQYF
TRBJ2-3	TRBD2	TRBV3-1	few	TGTGCCAGCAGCCAAGAAGGACTAGCGGGGGGCGGAGATACGCAGTATTTT	CASSQEGLAGGGDTQYF
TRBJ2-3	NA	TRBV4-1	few	TGCGCCAGCAGCCAAGATGGAGCCCAGCCGACAGATACGCAGTATTTT	CASSQDGAQPTDTQYF